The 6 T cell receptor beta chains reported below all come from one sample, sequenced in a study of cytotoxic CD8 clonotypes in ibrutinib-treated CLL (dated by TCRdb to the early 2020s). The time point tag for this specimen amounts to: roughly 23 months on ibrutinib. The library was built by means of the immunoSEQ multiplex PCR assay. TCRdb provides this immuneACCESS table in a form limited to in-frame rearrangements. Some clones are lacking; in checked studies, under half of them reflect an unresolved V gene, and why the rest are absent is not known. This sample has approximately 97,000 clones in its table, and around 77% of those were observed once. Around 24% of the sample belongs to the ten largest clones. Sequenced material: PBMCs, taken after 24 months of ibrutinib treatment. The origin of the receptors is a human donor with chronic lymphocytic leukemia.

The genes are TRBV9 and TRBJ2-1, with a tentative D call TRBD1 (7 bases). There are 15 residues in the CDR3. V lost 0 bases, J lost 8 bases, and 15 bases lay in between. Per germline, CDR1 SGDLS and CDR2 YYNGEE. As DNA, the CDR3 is TGTGCCAGCAGCGTAGGCGGCAGGGGGGTCGATGAGCAGTTCTTC. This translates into CASSVGGRGVDEQFF. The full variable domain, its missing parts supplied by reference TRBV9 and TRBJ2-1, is DSGVTQTPKHLITATGQRVTLRCSPRSGDLSVYWYQQSLDQGLQFLIQYYNGEERAKGNILERFSAQQFPDLHSELNLSSLELGDSALYFCASSVGGRGVDEQFFGPGTRLTVL.

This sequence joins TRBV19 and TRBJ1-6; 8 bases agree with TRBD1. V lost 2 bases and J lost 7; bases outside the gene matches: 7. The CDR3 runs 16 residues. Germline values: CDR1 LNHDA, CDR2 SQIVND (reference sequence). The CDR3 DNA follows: TGTGCCAGTAGTATACAGGGGGCCGGGGTAAATTCACCCCTCCACTTT. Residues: CASSIQGAGVNSPLHF.

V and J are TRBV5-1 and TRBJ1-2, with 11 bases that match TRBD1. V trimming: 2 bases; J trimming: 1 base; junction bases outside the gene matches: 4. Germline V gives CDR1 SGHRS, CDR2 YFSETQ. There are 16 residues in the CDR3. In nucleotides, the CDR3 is TGCGCCAGCAGCTTTGGGACAGGGGGTGTTAACTATGGCTACACCTTC. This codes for CASSFGTGGVNYGYTF.

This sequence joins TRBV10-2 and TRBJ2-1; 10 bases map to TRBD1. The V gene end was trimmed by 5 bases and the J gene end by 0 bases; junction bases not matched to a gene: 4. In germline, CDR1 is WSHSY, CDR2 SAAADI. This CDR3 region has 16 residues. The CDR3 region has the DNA TGCGCCAGCAGTTCCGGGACAGGGGACTCCTACAATGAGCAGTTCTTC. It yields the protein CASSSGTGDSYNEQFF.

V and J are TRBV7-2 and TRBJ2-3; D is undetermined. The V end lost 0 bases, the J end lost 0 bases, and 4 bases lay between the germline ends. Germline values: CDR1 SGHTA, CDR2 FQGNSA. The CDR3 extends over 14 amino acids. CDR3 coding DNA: TGTGCCAGCAGCTTAGCGGTTAGCACAGATACGCAGTATTTT. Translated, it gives CASSLAVSTDTQYF.

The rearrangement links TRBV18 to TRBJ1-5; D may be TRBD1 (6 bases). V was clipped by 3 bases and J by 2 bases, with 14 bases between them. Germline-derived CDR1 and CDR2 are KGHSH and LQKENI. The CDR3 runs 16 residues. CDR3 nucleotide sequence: TGTGCCAGCTCACCTTACAGGGAGGTTGGCAATCAGCCCCAGCATTTT. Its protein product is CASSPYREVGNQPQHF. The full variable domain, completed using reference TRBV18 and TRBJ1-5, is NAGVMQNPRHLVRRRGQEARLRCSPMKGHSHVYWYRQLPEEGLKFMVYLQKENIIDESGMPKERFSAEFPKEGPSILRIQQVVRGDSAAYFCASSPYREVGNQPQHFGDGTRLSIL.